This T cell receptor beta chain appears in the sequencing data of a study of cytomegalovirus exposure and HLA in healthy donors (dated by TCRdb to about 2017). Regarding the study in general: According to an earlier analysis of a few hundred of the donors, some 180 million T cells yielded 90 million to 130 million unique TCR beta sequences and about 300 Gb of sequence data. Alongside the repertoire data, information on donor age, sex, ethnicity and CMV serostatus was compiled. A later genetic analysis used genome-wide SNP genotypes for about three fifths of the roughly 700 donors, treating that subset as a discovery cohort. Five DR-DQ haplotypes were treated as single units for association and clustering because of strong linkage in the cohort. High-throughput TCR immunosequencing, statistical association of individual TCRs with disease status, and machine learning were combined to predict cytomegalovirus infection status. Among some 400 genotyped donors of the cohort, an average of around 240,000 unique TCR beta nucleotide sequences were sequenced per donor, roughly 18% of them non-productive. The later analysis used no new phenotypic data to find candidate immune exposures, relying instead on TCR beta sequences and their occurrence across donors. The study aimed to test whether cataloging public T cell receptors could reveal signatures of past pathogen exposure. Every repertoire in the discovery cohort had been generated on one and the same sequencing platform. In an earlier analysis of a few hundred of the donors, high-throughput TCR beta sequencing was used to judge whether each TCR beta V gene segment behaved as functional or pseudogenic. Besides the first cohort of roughly 700 subjects, a separate validation cohort made up of 120 different subjects was used. HLA typing included class I and class II loci at four-digit resolution. A later analysis re-examined previously published TCR beta repertoires from about 700 donors and added high-resolution HLA genotyping to investigate patterns of TCR occurrence. Of the roughly 390 genotyped donors, around 81% fell in the genetic ancestry cluster associated with self-reported Caucasian donors. The T cell repertoires of 700 or so subjects were profiled by immunosequencing and related to cytomegalovirus serostatus. Typing coverage differed by locus: A, B, C, DRB1 and DQB1 were typed in roughly 620-640 donors, DQA1 in roughly 500, DPA1 in around 600, and DPB1 in approximately 450. Approximately 310 gigabases of sequencing data and around 88 million unique TCR sequences made up an early release that covered 640 HLA-typed donors. The paper's findings and limits, for the study overall: Compared with the roughly 700-donor mean, donors in an Asian-associated ancestry cluster had fewer N-insertions in productive TCRs, according to a later genetic analysis. Correlated functional status among segregating V segments might reflect linkage disequilibrium, but an unknown experimental factor could not be ruled out. Only TCR beta chains were sequenced in this cohort, and the absence of alpha or paired-chain data limited detectable features. An earlier analysis of around 500 of the donors showed that most TCR beta V segments appeared in productive rearrangements either about 87% or about 30% of the time, which broadly matched IMGT annotations. Most TCR sequences were observed very rarely across donors, whereas some public TCRs were present in many individuals. Compared with equally common non-associated chains, HLA-associated TCR beta chains in a later analysis were more clonally expanded and had lower generation probabilities. Because some donors lacked HLA typing at each locus, the association tests relied only on the typed subset. A total of 164 TCR beta chains were listed by the study as associated with cytomegalovirus. CMV serostatus was the only immune exposure information available for the cohort. When HLA alleles, especially DR and DQ, strongly co-occurred, attributing TCR associations to individual alleles was difficult. In a later analysis, around 15,000 TCR beta sequences were associated with specific HLA alleles at a false discovery rate of 0.05. Because counts were too low, roughly 18 rarely observed V segments, including chromosome 9 orphons, were left out of the earlier analysis of 587 of the donors. V-gene and J-gene trimming of TCR beta chains was associated with a missense DCLRE1C variant in a later genetic analysis, and the association was replicated in an independent cohort. In a later analysis, most CMV-associated TCR beta chains were found to appear HLA-restricted, with HLA associations seemingly driven largely by CMV exposure. A cluster of highly shared sequence variants was judged likely to be a technical artifact of the sequencing pipeline. Roughly uniform sequencing depth across donors was assumed in presence/absence analyses, although this assumption may not hold. In vitro tests confirmed that a few of the cytomegalovirus-associated TCR beta chains recognize cytomegalovirus antigens. Several of the top co-occurrence clusters appeared to be linked to parvovirus B19, influenza, CMV and Epstein-Barr virus, according to a later analysis. According to a later analysis, TCR association rates differed among HLA loci, with DRB1 alleles showing the most associated TCRs and HLA-C alleles showing the fewest. Some IMGT-functional V segments, including TRBV6-2 and TRBV6-3, could not be distinguished by the 87-base-pair reads and were therefore excluded. The authors suggested that the approach could potentially be generalized to other disease states and immunological phenotypes. A further reported finding was that TCR beta sequences accurately predicted the HLA-A and HLA-B alleles for most subjects in the first cohort. The classifier was reported to diagnose cytomegalovirus status with high specificity and sensitivity in both the original cohort and the validation cohort.

The cohort was made up of about 610 healthy bone marrow donors. Cohort members were all nominally healthy when sampled, although unrecorded immune exposures were likely present. The donor was CMV seropositive and belonged to the group of about 290 seropositive cohort members. A peripheral blood sample was collected from each donor, and TCR beta sequencing was performed on peripheral blood mononuclear cells. Genomic DNA was extracted from the blood cell samples with the Qiagen DNeasy Blood Extraction Kit. Libraries were built with the immunoSEQ multiplex PCR assay. For the multiplex PCR, a mixture combining 60 forward primers for TCR Vbeta segments and 13 reverse primers for TCR Jbeta segments was used. A multiplex PCR assay on genomic DNA amplified the CDR3 region of rearranged TCR beta genes. The amplified TCR beta libraries were sequenced on the Illumina HiSeq System as 87-base-pair reads. The study's own analysis went as follows. Across the 500 to 850 repertoires, a later analysis counted about 81 million unique TCR beta chains, about 10 million of which were shared by at least two donors. A nearest-neighbor algorithm error-corrected the raw reads and collapsed the reads into unique sequences, merging closely related sequences to remove PCR and sequencing errors. To assign V, D and J gene segments, CDR3 sequences were aligned to IMGT reference sequences. For a sequence to be retained, a match of at least six nucleotides to both a V gene segment and a J gene segment was required. Rearrangements were classified as productive when the CDR3 lacked stop codons and remained in frame with V and J, and all other rearrangements were classified as non-productive. Following IMGT convention, CDR3 was defined as the stretch from the second conserved V-encoded cysteine up to the conserved J-encoded phenylalanine. Sequences without an unambiguous match to a single V gene segment were excluded from the earlier analysis of about 600 of the donors. In an earlier analysis of a few hundred of the donors, V segments were called functional above 56.7% productive rearrangements and were called segregating when the between-donor standard deviation exceeded 5%. To diagnose cytomegalovirus status from the catalog of TCR beta chain sequences, a statistical classification framework was built. A later analysis assigned V and J genes by comparing TCR nucleotide sequences with IMGT/GENE-DB human TR gene sequences. In a later analysis, CDR3 sequences and most-parsimonious VDJ recombination scenarios were assigned using the TCRdist pipeline. In a later analysis, each TCR beta chain was defined by its CDR3 amino acid sequence together with its V-gene family, and reads lacking a unique V-gene family were excluded. To address suspected cross-contamination and a sequencing artifact, a later analysis removed a few hundred highly shared, low-generation-probability nucleotide sequences. In a later analysis, a clonal expansion index for each public chain was calculated from normalized within-repertoire ranks of inferred template counts. In a later analysis, generation probabilities were computed using a VDJ recombination model fitted to out-of-frame rearrangements, and the results were checked against IGoR. A later analysis scored TCR-TCR, TCR-HLA and TCR-CMV co-occurrence with hypergeometric tests, applying a repertoire-size bias correction to TCR pairs. False discovery rates were estimated in a later analysis by permuting HLA or CMV assignments 20 times. In a later analysis, co-occurring TCRs were grouped using DBSCAN, and TCRdist sequence similarity was added for clustering within HLA-allele-positive subsets. For co-occurrence clustering, repertoires with fewer than 30,000 or more than 120,000 public chains were excluded, along with five repertoires with anomalous nucleotide sharing. The table was pulled from immuneACCESS by TCRdb, which kept in-frame rearrangements only. Such tables lose some clones; where checked, under half of the loss comes from unresolved V genes, and the rest has no known cause. V, J and clone size are those of that table, while D and trimming were read from the DNA. This sample has approximately 190,000 clones in its table, and almost 70% of those were observed once. The ten largest account for 2.5% to 3% of the sample.

From the cysteine up to the phenylalanine, the CDR3 has a length of 16 residues. Only the CDR3 DNA is retained, 48 bases long and in frame from the first base. Via the germline V gene, CDR1 is SGHRS and CDR2 YFSETQ. Trimming leaves V shorter by 0 bases and J shorter by 4 bases, with the junction holding 9 bases beyond the gene matches. As regards this clone: There is no known antigen for this receptor. One base away there is no much larger clone; base qualities are not given.

The rearrangement joined TRBV5-1 to TRBJ1-1; 7 bases in the middle match TRBD1. The receptor's source is a man aged 40-55 years in good health and CMV-seropositive. Sequencing used PBMCs. CDR3 reads: CASSLEGAGMSTEAFF. The DNA sequence is TGCGCCAGCAGCTTGGAGGGGGCAGGGATGAGCACTGAAGCTTTCTTT. Outside the CDR3, residues come from the reference TRBV5-1 and TRBJ1-1 proteins, so the full variable domain is: KAGVTQTPRYLIKTRGQQVTLSCSPISGHRSVSWYQQTPGQGLQFLFEYFSETQRNKGNFPGRFSGRQFSNSRSEMNVSTLELGDSALYLCASSLEGAGMSTEAFFGQGTRLTVV.